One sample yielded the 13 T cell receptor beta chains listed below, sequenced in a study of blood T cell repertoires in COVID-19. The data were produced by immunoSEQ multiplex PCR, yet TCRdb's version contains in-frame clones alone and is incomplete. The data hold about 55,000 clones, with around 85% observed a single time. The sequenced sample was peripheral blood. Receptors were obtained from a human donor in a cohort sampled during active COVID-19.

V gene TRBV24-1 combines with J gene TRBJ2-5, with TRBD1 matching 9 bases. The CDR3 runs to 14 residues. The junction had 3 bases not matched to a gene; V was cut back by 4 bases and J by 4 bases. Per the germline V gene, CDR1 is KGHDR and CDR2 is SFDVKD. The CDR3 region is CATSDSGQGETQYF. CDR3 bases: TGTGCCACCAGTGACTCGGGACAGGGAGAGACCCAGTACTTC.

CDR3 nucleotide sequence: TGTGCCACCAGTGATTTTGGGACAGGGGACTACGAGCAGTACTTC. Protein: CATSDFGTGDYEQYF. This chain links TRBV24-1 with TRBJ2-7; 10 bases agree with TRBD1. After removal of 1 base from V and 3 bases from J, the junction contained 2 bases not matched to a gene. This CDR3 is 15 amino acids long. Germline lookup yields CDR1 KGHDR and CDR2 SFDVKD.

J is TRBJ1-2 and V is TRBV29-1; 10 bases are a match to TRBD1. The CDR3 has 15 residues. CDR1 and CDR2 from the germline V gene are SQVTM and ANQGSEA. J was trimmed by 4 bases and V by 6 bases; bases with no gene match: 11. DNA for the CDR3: TGCAGCGTCCACTCGGGACAGGGGAGGGTCTATGGCTACACCTTC. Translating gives CSVHSGQGRVYGYTF.

For the CDR3, the DNA is TGTGCCAGCAGTTTCGCTCTCCCACTTTTCACAGATACGCAGTATTTT. Translated: CASSFALPLFTDTQYF. The gene calls are TRBV28 and TRBJ2-3, with unresolved D. From germline, CDR1 is MDHEN and CDR2 SYDVKM. V lost 3 bases and J 2 bases, leaving 15 bases between the germline ends. The CDR3 loop spans 16 amino acids.

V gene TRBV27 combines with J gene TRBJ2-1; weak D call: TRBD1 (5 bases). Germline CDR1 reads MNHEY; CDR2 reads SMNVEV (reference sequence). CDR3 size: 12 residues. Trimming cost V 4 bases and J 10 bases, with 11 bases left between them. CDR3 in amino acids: CASSSFRQEQFF. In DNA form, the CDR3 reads TGTGCCAGCAGTTCCTTCAGACAGGAGCAGTTCTTC.

The CDR3 here is CASSLWASGSNNEQFF. CDR3 in DNA: TGTGCCAGCAGCTTGTGGGCTAGCGGGAGTAACAATGAGCAGTTCTTC. This sequence joins TRBV5-6 and TRBJ2-1; 10 bases match TRBD2. The germline V gene has CDR1 SGHDT and CDR2 YYEEEE. CDR3 length equals 16 residues. Trimming took 1 base from V and 5 from J; bases not matched to a gene: 6.

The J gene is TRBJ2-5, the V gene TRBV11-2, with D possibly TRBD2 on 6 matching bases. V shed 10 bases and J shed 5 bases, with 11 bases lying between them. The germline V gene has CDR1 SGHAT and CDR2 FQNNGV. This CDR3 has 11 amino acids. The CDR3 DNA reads TGTGCCAACGACGCGGGGGAGACCCAGTACTTC. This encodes CANDAGETQYF.

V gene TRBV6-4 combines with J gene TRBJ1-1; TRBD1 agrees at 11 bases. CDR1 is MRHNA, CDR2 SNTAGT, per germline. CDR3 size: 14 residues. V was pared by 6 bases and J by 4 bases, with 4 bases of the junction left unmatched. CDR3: CASRPGQGGTEAFF. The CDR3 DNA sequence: TGTGCCAGCAGGCCGGGACAGGGGGGCACTGAAGCTTTCTTT.

CDR3 sequence reads: CASGSYSGNTIYF. The CDR3, as DNA: TGTGCCAGCGGCTCGTACTCTGGAAACACCATATATTTT. V usage is TRBV28 and J usage is TRBJ1-3; D is uncertain. Germline values: CDR1 MDHEN, CDR2 SYDVKM. This CDR3 is built from 13 residues. Trimming pared 8 bases from V and 0 bases from J, leaving 8 bases between.

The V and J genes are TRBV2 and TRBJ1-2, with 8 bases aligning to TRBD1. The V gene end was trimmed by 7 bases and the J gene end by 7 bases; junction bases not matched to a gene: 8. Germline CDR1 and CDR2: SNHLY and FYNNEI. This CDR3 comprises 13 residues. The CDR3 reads CASNPDRGGGYTF. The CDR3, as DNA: TGTGCCAGCAATCCCGACAGGGGCGGTGGCTACACCTTC.

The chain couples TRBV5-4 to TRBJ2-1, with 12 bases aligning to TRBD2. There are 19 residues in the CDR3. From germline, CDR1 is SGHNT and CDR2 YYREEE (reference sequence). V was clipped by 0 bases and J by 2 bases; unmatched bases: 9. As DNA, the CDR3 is TGTGCCAGCAGCTTGGAAGCCCGACTAGCGGGAGTTACCTACAATGAGCAGTTCTTC. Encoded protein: CASSLEARLAGVTYNEQFF.

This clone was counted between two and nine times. The CDR3 nucleotides are TGTGCCTGGAGTGTACGGGGGGGGACCTACGAGCAGTACTTC. It codes for CAWSVRGGTYEQYF. The V call is TRBV30, the J call TRBJ2-7; 8 bases are shared with TRBD2. V was pared by 0 bases and J by 2 bases, with 3 bases of the junction left unmatched. CDR3 length: 14 residues. Germline assignment: CDR1 GTSNPN and CDR2 SVGIG (reference sequence).

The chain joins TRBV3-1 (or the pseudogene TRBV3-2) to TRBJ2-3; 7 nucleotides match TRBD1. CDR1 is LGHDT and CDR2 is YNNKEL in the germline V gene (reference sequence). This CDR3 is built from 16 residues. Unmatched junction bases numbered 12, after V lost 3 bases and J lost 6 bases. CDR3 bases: TGTGCCAGCAGCCATAGGGACAGCGTAGGTGAGGATACGCAGTATTTT. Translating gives CASSHRDSVGEDTQYF.